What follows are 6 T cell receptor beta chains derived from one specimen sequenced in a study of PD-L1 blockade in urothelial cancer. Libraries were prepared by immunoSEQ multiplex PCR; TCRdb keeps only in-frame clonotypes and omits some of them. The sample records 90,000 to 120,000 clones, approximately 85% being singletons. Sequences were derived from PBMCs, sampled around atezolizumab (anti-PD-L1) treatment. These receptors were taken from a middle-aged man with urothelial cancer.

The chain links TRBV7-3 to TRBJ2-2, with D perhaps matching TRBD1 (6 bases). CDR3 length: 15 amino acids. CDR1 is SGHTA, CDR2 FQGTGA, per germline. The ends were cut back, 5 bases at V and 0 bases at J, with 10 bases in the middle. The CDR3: CASSRTATNTGELFF. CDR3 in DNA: TGTGCCAGCAGCAGGACAGCTACGAACACCGGGGAGCTGTTTTTT.

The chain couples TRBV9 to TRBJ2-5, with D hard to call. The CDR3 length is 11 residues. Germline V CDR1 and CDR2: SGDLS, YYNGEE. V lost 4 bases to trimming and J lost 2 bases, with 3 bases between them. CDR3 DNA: TGTGCCAGCAGCTCACAAGAGACCCAGTACTTC. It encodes CASSSQETQYF.

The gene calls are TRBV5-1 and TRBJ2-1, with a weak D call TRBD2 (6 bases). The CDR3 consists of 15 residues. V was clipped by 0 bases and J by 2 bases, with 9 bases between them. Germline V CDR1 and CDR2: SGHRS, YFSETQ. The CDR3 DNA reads TGCGCCAGCAGCTTGGACGGGAGTACCTACAATGAGCAGTTCTTC. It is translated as CASSLDGSTYNEQFF. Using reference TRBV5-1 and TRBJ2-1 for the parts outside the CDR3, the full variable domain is KAGVTQTPRYLIKTRGQQVTLSCSPISGHRSVSWYQQTPGQGLQFLFEYFSETQRNKGNFPGRFSGRQFSNSRSEMNVSTLELGDSALYLCASSLDGSTYNEQFFGPGTRLTVL.

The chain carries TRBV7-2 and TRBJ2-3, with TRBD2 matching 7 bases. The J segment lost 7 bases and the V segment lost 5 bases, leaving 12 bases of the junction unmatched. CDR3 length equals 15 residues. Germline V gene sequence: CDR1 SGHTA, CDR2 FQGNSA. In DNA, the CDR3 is TGTGCCAGCAGCACCCCTCGCGGGAGTACGTATACGCAGTATTTT. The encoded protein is CASSTPRGSTYTQYF.

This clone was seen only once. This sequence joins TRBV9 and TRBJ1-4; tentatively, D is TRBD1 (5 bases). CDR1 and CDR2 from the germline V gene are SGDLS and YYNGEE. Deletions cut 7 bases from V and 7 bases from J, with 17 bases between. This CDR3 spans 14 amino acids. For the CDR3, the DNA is TGTGCCAGCTCGGGGGGAAACCAGGGTGAAAAACTGTTTTTT. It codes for CASSGGNQGEKLFF.

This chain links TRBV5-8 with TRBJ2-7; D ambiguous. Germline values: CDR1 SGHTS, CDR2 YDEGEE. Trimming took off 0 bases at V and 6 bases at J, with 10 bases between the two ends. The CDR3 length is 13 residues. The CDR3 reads CASSLAEFLEQYF. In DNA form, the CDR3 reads TGTGCCAGCAGCTTGGCCGAGTTCCTCGAGCAGTACTTC.